A single sample gave rise to the 5 T cell receptor beta chains below, sequenced in a study of siplizumab effects on memory and regulatory T cells. Some clones are missing from TCRdb's copy, which holds only in-frame ones; the method was immunoSEQ multiplex PCR. The repertoire holds tens of thousands of clones, with 80% to 95% as singletons. Sequenced material: CD8+ T cells sorted from blood. The receptor set was obtained from a human donor in good health.

The chain couples TRBV7-6 to TRBJ2-1, with a possible D match to TRBD2 (5 bases). CDR3 length: 17 residues. Germline V lookup: CDR1 SGHVS, CDR2 FNYEAQ. V shed 2 bases and J shed 0 bases, with 14 bases lying between them. The DNA of the CDR3 is TGTGCCAGCAGCTTAAACTCACGAGCGGCCTCCTACAATGAGCAGTTCTTC. This sequence encodes CASSLNSRAASYNEQFF.

The rearrangement joins TRBV6-1 to TRBJ2-7; no firm D call. Germline V gene data show CDR1 as MNHNS and CDR2 as SASEGT. CDR3 size: 14 residues. The V end lost 3 bases, the J end lost 6 bases, and 15 bases lay between the germline ends. The CDR3: CASSDGDGQSEQYF. The CDR3 coding sequence is TGTGCCAGCAGTGACGGAGATGGGCAATCCGAGCAGTACTTC.

This CDR3 reads CASSLGRGHYGYTF. The CDR3 DNA follows: TGTGCCAGCAGCCTAGGACGAGGCCACTATGGCTACACCTTC. The chain combines TRBV5-8 with TRBJ1-2, with D unresolved. Trimming removed 4 bases from V and 3 bases from J, with 13 bases in between. CDR1 is SGHTS, CDR2 YDEGEE, per germline. This CDR3 has 14 amino acids.

The gene calls are TRBV4-3 and TRBJ2-3, with 11 bases that match TRBD2. V lost 0 bases, J lost 4 bases, and 3 bases stayed unmatched. Germline-derived CDR1 and CDR2 are LGHNA and YSLEER. The CDR3 is 16 residues long. This CDR3 is CASSQDIAGGPDTQYF. The CDR3 bases are TGCGCCAGCAGCCAAGACATAGCGGGAGGGCCAGATACGCAGTATTTT.

Concerning this clone itself: A junction end diverges from the germline sequence, so it may reflect a read error. This rearrangement joins TRBV5-1 to TRBJ1-5, with D uncertain. Looked up from germline, CDR1 is SGHRS and CDR2 is YFSETQ. This CDR3 has 14 amino acids. The CDR3 loop reads CASSLGILDQPQHF. In DNA form, the CDR3 reads TGTGCCAGCAGCTTGGGAATTCTAGATCAGCCCCAGCATTTT.